The TCR beta chain under discussion was sequenced for a study of T cell responses to AZD1222 COVID-19 vaccine. Looking at the study overall: Pooled in the analysis were second doses at about 4 or about 12 weeks.

The CDR3 sequence is 15 residues long. Germline V gene sequence: CDR1 SGHTS, CDR2 YDEGEE. V lost 2 bases, J lost 6 bases, and 18 bases lay in between. Assay: immunoSEQ multiplex PCR; the TCRdb copy retains only in-frame clones and omits some. The sample contains 83,000 or so clones, roughly 82% of which appear only once. Study results and limitations: Unmutated variant regions are reportedly the target of nearly half of TCRs that are spike-specific. Females made up more of the donors, who were largely white British, and clonal diversity may have come out too low.

This clone appeared once. Its antigen is not identified. The input for sequencing was peripheral blood, taken on day 0 of AZD1222 vaccination. The source of this sequence is an adult in good health. The J gene is TRBJ2-7, the V gene TRBV5-8; D may be TRBD1 (6 bases). This CDR3 reads CASSFSTGTPGEQYF. The CDR3 DNA follows: TGTGCCAGCAGCTTCAGTACAGGGACCCCCGGCGAGCAGTACTTC.